One and the same sample provided the 21 T cell receptor beta chains below, sequenced in a study of blood T cells in healthy people across ages. Sample-barcoded 5' priming and a J-beta primer mix drove a second PCR of 7 to 11 cycles. TCRdb ran MiXCR on the 5' RACE reads and lists one entry per CDR3 protein. The data contain about 770,000 distinct CDR3 sequences, around two fifths of them singletons. The sample taken for sequencing was blood. The receptors derive from a man aged 55 to 70 in good health.

The chain uses TRBV14 and TRBJ1-2, with D uncertain. With 2 bases removed from V and 2 bases from J, the gap between germline ends came to 6 bases. The CDR3 has 13 residues. Germline CDR1 SGHDN, CDR2 FVKESK. The CDR3 bases are TGTGCCAGCAGCCAAAGTCAGAACTATGGCTACACCTTC. Translation gives CASSQSQNYGYTF. The variable domain in full, with the rest retrieved from reference TRBV14 and TRBJ1-2, is EAGVTQFPSHSVIEKGQTVTLRCDPISGHDNLYWYRRVMGKEIKFLLHFVKESKQDESGMPNNRFLAERTGGTYSTLKVQPAELEDSGVYFCASSQSQNYGYTFGSGTRLTVV.

The rearrangement joins TRBV6-6 to TRBJ2-1, with 8 bases matching TRBD2. Germline V CDR1 and CDR2: MNHNY, SVGAGI (reference sequence). Trimming removed 6 bases from V and 7 bases from J; junction bases left unmatched: 8. The CDR3 has 14 amino acids. CDR3 sequence reads: CASSRPGGWNEQFF. The CDR3 DNA reads TGTGCCAGCAGCCGCCCGGGGGGGTGGAATGAGCAGTTCTTC.

This clonotype was seen only a few times. The genes are TRBV2 and TRBJ1-2, with D perhaps matching TRBD1 (5 bases). Germline-derived CDR1 and CDR2 are SNHLY and FYNNEI. V lost 8 bases and J lost 8, with 15 bases in between. The CDR3 spans 12 residues. In nucleotides, the CDR3 is TGTGCCAGCGGTGTGGGGGGTCGGGGCTACACCTTC. It specifies CASGVGGRGYTF.

The J gene is TRBJ2-7, the V gene TRBV7-2; D might be TRBD1 or TRBD2, each matching 7 bases. CDR3 size: 14 residues. Deletions cut 5 bases from V and 4 bases from J, with 15 bases between. Germline lookup yields CDR1 SGHTA and CDR2 FQGNSA. CDR3 residues: CASSPAGQSYEQYF. CDR3 in DNA: TGTGCCAGCAGCCCAGCGGGACAGAGTTACGAGCAGTACTTC.

Notes on this clonotype: Germline is not matched at one junction end, which may reflect a read error. This chain joins TRBV9 and TRBJ2-5; unclear D gene. Per the germline V gene, CDR1 is SGDLS and CDR2 is YYNGEE. The CDR3 is made up of 13 amino acids. DNA for the CDR3: TGTGCCAACAGCGTAAACAGCCAAGAGACCCAGTACTTC. Amino acids: CANSVNSQETQYF.

The chain combines TRBV5-1 with TRBJ1-2; no reliable D call. Trimming removed 4 bases at V and 3 bases at J, with 10 bases between. CDR1 is SGHRS and CDR2 is YFSETQ in the germline V gene. The CDR3 loop spans 13 amino acids. This chain's CDR3 is CASSHDWDYGYTF. As DNA, the CDR3 is TGCGCCAGCAGCCACGACTGGGACTATGGCTACACCTTC. Filled out from reference TRBV5-1 and TRBJ1-2, the complete variable domain reads KAGVTQTPRYLIKTRGQQVTLSCSPISGHRSVSWYQQTPGQGLQFLFEYFSETQRNKGNFPGRFSGRQFSNSRSEMNVSTLELGDSALYLCASSHDWDYGYTFGSGTRLTVV.

This rearrangement joins TRBV4-1 to TRBJ2-3, with D maybe TRBD1 (8 bases). Germline V lookup: CDR1 MGHRA, CDR2 YSYEKL. Trimming removed 5 bases at V and 0 bases at J, with 15 bases between. The CDR3 sequence is 16 residues long. The CDR3 DNA reads TGCGCCAGCAGCAACAGGGGGGGGGATAGCACAGATACGCAGTATTTT. This encodes CASSNRGGDSTDTQYF.

This clonotype came up many times. The chain joins TRBV29-1 to TRBJ2-1; the match to TRBD1 covers 7 bases. From germline, CDR1 is SQVTM and CDR2 ANQGSEA. The CDR3 totals 16 residues. With 0 bases clipped from V and 7 bases from J, the junction kept 12 bases outside the gene matches. CDR3: CSVEDSRGGRMNEQFF. The CDR3 nucleotides are TGCAGCGTTGAAGATTCTCGAGGGGGCCGGATGAATGAGCAGTTCTTC.

The count of this clonotype is one. CDR3 sequence (DNA): TGCAGTGCCTCCCCCCGTGGTAGCGGGGGGGGCTACGAGCAGTACTTC. This gives the protein CSASPRGSGGGYEQYF. The chain joins TRBV20-1 to TRBJ2-7; 11 bases map to TRBD2. The CDR3 is 16 residues long. The V segment lost 6 bases and the J segment 3 bases; nucleotides outside the gene matches: 13. Germline loops: CDR1 DFQATT, CDR2 SNEGSKA (reference sequence).

The chain carries TRBV2 and TRBJ2-6; unclear D gene. The CDR3 totals 15 residues. Trimming cost V 3 bases and J 0 bases, with 6 bases left between them. Germline assignment: CDR1 SNHLY and CDR2 FYNNEI. The DNA of the CDR3 is TGTGCCAGCAGTGACGGAAACTCTGGGGCCAACGTCCTGACTTTC. This gives the protein CASSDGNSGANVLTF.

This clonotype was seen more than once but under ten times. The chain uses TRBV7-2 and TRBJ1-2; a possible D gene is TRBD1 (6 bases). V was cut by 6 bases and J by 2 bases, with 19 bases left in between. The CDR3 is 16 amino acids. CDR1 SGHTA and CDR2 FQGNSA come from the germline V gene. Here the CDR3 DNA reads TGTGCCAGCAGGCCCACGCGACAGGCGCACAACTATGGCTACACCTTC. Its protein product is CASRPTRQAHNYGYTF.

The chain uses TRBV28 and TRBJ2-5, with D unclear. The CDR3 is 14 residues long. Looked up from germline, CDR1 is MDHEN and CDR2 is SYDVKM. The germline V and J ends were trimmed by 2 bases and 11 bases, with 18 bases remaining between them. In DNA form, the CDR3 reads TGTGCCAGCAGTTTAAGGGTCAGCTACAATGAGCAGTACTTC. This encodes CASSLRVSYNEQYF.

This clonotype was seen a few times. The chain couples TRBV4-3 to TRBJ2-3; D may correspond to TRBD1 or TRBD2 (6 bases each). The CDR3 covers 13 residues. Germline V gives CDR1 LGHNA, CDR2 YSLEER. Trimming pared 0 bases from V and 11 bases from J, leaving 12 bases between. CDR3 DNA sequence: TGCGCCAGCAGCCAAGATCTAGGGGGAGGGCAGTATTTT. Translating it yields CASSQDLGGGQYF.

V gene TRBV18 combines with J gene TRBJ1-2; weak D call: TRBD1 (5 bases). The CDR3 loop spans 15 amino acids. The germline CDR1 and CDR2 sequences are KGHSH and LQKENI. The V and J ends lost 0 bases and 1 base respectively, with 9 bases between them. CDR3: CASSPPEGLNYGYTF. The CDR3 DNA reads TGTGCCAGCTCACCACCGGAGGGACTTAACTATGGCTACACCTTC.

This clonotype has ten or more counts. The chain couples TRBV27 to TRBJ2-1, with D hard to call. The germline V and J ends were trimmed by 3 bases and 0 bases, with 3 bases remaining between them. Germline V gene lookup returns CDR1 MNHEY and CDR2 SMNVEV (reference sequence). This CDR3 comprises 13 residues. CDR3: CASSLSSYNEQFF. CDR3 in DNA: TGTGCCAGCAGTTTGTCCTCCTACAATGAGCAGTTCTTC.

This clonotype was seen only a few times. The genes are TRBV9 and TRBJ2-5; D perhaps matches TRBD2 (5 bases). The CDR3 covers 15 residues. V was clipped by 0 bases and J by 7 bases, with 16 bases between them. Per the germline V gene, CDR1 is SGDLS and CDR2 is YYNGEE. CDR3 in amino acids: CASSVATGSYGTQYF. CDR3 coding DNA: TGTGCCAGCAGCGTAGCTACGGGATCGTACGGGACCCAGTACTTC.

This clonotype was observed a handful of times. CDR3 bases: TGTGCCAGCAGCCTCGGGGGTGGTCTAGGACTCTACGAGCAGTACTTC. Amino acids: CASSLGGGLGLYEQYF. This chain links TRBV3-1 with TRBJ2-7, with D maybe TRBD2 (6 bases). Germline values: CDR1 LGHDT, CDR2 YNNKEL (reference sequence). This CDR3 is 16 amino acids long. V gave up 4 bases and J gave up 3 bases, with 19 bases separating them.

V and J are TRBV2 and TRBJ1-5; 7 bases map to TRBD1. In germline, CDR1 is SNHLY, CDR2 FYNNEI. The CDR3 spans 15 residues. The trim removed 4 bases at V and 6 bases at J, leaving 9 bases unmatched. The chain's CDR3 is CASSALRGLGQPQHF. The CDR3 DNA reads as TGTGCCAGCAGTGCGTTGAGGGGGCTCGGTCAGCCCCAGCATTTT.

This sequence joins TRBV20-1 and TRBJ2-1; a weak D match, TRBD1 (6 bases). The J call may be in error: the DNA end matches TRBJ2-7 better. The CDR3 is 13 residues long. Germline-derived CDR1 and CDR2 are DFQATT and SNEGSKA (reference sequence). The CDR3 DNA follows: TGCAGTGCTAGAGGGACAGCCTACAATGAGCAGTACTTC. Amino acids: CSARGTAYNEQYF.

The CDR3 nucleotides read TGTGCCAGCAGCCCCAACTTCGGGACAGGGGGAAGCACGTTAATTGAAAAACTGTTTTTT. Its translation: CASSPNFGTGGSTLIEKLFF. The chain joins TRBV11-2 to TRBJ1-4; TRBD1 matches at 11 bases. V shed 5 bases and J 7 bases; nucleotides not matched to a gene: 21. Germline CDR1 and CDR2: SGHAT and FQNNGV. The CDR3 consists of 20 residues. The entire variable domain, with the rest obtained from reference TRBV11-2 and TRBJ1-4, is as follows: EAGVAQSPRYKIIEKRQSVAFWCNPISGHATLYWYQQILGQGPKLLIQFQNNGVVDDSQLPKDRFSAERLKGVDSTLKIQPAKLEDSAVYLCASSPNFGTGGSTLIEKLFFGSGTQLSVL.

V usage is TRBV29-1 and J usage is TRBJ2-3; 14 bases match TRBD2. There are 13 residues in the CDR3. V gave up 7 bases and J gave up 5 bases; unmatched junction bases: 2. Germline assignment: CDR1 SQVTM and CDR2 ANQGSEA. CDR3 sequence reads: CSGGLAGGDTQYF. The CDR3 nucleotides read TGCAGCGGAGGACTAGCGGGAGGAGATACGCAGTATTTT.